This TCR beta chain was sequenced for a study of blood T cell dynamics during melanoma immunotherapy. Study context: Metastatic melanoma patients received first-line pembrolizumab or nivolumab plus ipilimumab.

Concerning this clone: Its antigen is as yet unknown.

Study outcomes and limitations: It remained unknown if the driving T cell clones were melanoma-specific.

The germline V gene has CDR1 SGHDT and CDR2 YYEEEE. The CDR3 has 17 amino acids. J gave up 7 bases and V 0 bases, and 9 bases lay outside the gene matches. Time point: pre-treatment baseline. One draw preceded checkpoint blockade; another followed its first cycle at week 3. No patient had earlier systemic cancer treatment, concurrent immunosuppressants, or another active cancer. The data were produced by immunoSEQ multiplex PCR, yet TCRdb's version contains in-frame clones alone and is incomplete. In the table there are about 7,200 clones, roughly 84% of which are singletons. The receptor comes from a human donor with melanoma. The gene calls are TRBV5-6 and TRBJ2-7, with 14 bases aligning to TRBD2. Specimen: blood, collected from a patient treated with checkpoint blockade. The CDR3 DNA reads as TGTGCCAGCAGCTTGGCTTGGGGGACTAGCGGGAGCCCGGAGCAGTACTTC. Translation: CASSLAWGTSGSPEQYF.